The 8 T cell receptor beta chains below were found in one sample sequenced in a study of breast tumors, draining lymph nodes, adjacent tissues. The lymph nodes were axillary draining lymph nodes from breast cancer patients. One entry per CDR3 protein, called by TCRdb with MiXCR from the multiplex PCR reads. The repertoire includes approximately 230,000 distinct CDR3 sequences, under 40% of them detected once, and 3% to 4% sits in the top ten. Input material: axillary lymph node tissue. Receptors originate from a female donor with breast cancer. Some clones in this sample may be carry-over from other donors' samples.

This chain links TRBV12-3 or TRBV12-4 with TRBJ2-5, with unresolved D. Trimming took off 3 bases at V and 0 bases at J, with 14 bases between the two ends. The CDR3 contains 16 residues. Written as DNA, the CDR3 is TGTGCCAGCAGTTTCGCGGCGATGGGGTACCAAGAGACCCAGTACTTC. Translated, it gives CASSFAAMGYQETQYF.

This clonotype was counted at least ten times. V and J are TRBV20-1 and TRBJ1-6; D might be TRBD1 (6 bases). The CDR3 extends over 15 amino acids. Between the trimmed V and J ends, which lost 0 bases and 1 base, there was a span of 7 bases. From germline, CDR1 is DFQATT and CDR2 SNEGSKA (reference sequence). CDR3 bases: TGCAGTGCTAGAGAGGGGGCATCCTATAATTCACCCCTCCACTTT. Amino acid sequence: CSAREGASYNSPLHF.

The V call is TRBV7-2, the J call TRBJ1-6; maybe TRBD1 (5 bases). V was shortened by 1 base and J by 7 bases, with 17 bases between the two germline ends. Germline V lookup: CDR1 SGHTA, CDR2 FQGNSA. The CDR3 has 17 amino acids. The CDR3 nucleotides are TGTGCCAGCAGCTTAGGGGTTGGGGGTTCCGACAATTCACCCCTCCACTTT. Translation: CASSLGVGGSDNSPLHF.

As to this clonotype: Compared with germline, one end of the junction differs, possibly owing to a read error. This chain joins TRBV29-1 and TRBJ1-3; no clear D. Germline values: CDR1 SQVTM, CDR2 ANQGSEA. The CDR3 contains 12 residues. The CDR3 DNA reads as TGCAGCGTGGATCGGGAGGGAAGCACCATATATTTT. Amino acid sequence: CSVDREGSTIYF. The whole variable domain, remainder taken from reference TRBV29-1 and TRBJ1-3, is SAVISQKPSRDICQRGTSLTIQCQVDSQVTMMFWYRQQPGQSLTLIATANQGSEATYESGFVIDKFPISRPNLTFSTLTVSNMSPEDSSIYLCSVDREGSTIYFGEGSWLTVV.

This clonotype was recorded many times. This clone may be a read error of a much larger clone one base away. The V gene is TRBV7-3, the J gene TRBJ2-1, with D uncertain. V was cut by 1 base and J by 0 bases, with 4 bases left in between. The germline V gene encodes CDR1 SGHTA and CDR2 FQGTGA. The CDR3 covers 14 residues. The DNA for the CDR3 is TGTGCCAGCAGCTTAAGGAGCTCCTACAATGAGCAGTTCTTC. Translation: CASSLRSSYNEQFF.

This clonotype was found many times. The chain has TRBV5-1 and TRBJ2-7; no firm D call. This CDR3 has 14 amino acids. The V end was cut by 0 bases, the J end by 1 base, with 8 bases between. Germline CDR1 SGHRS, CDR2 YFSETQ. The CDR3 sequence: CASSLDVRSYEQYF. The CDR3 DNA follows: TGCGCCAGCAGCTTGGACGTCAGATCCTACGAGCAGTACTTC.

This clonotype was seen repeatedly, ten times or more. The chain couples TRBV7-3 to TRBJ2-1; 9 nucleotides align to TRBD2. Trimming cost V 5 bases and J 6 bases; bases outside gene matches: 11. From germline, CDR1 is SGHTA and CDR2 FQGTGA. CDR3 size: 16 residues. CDR3 in amino acids: CASSPARREGRNEQFF. The CDR3 DNA follows: TGTGCCAGCAGCCCCGCCAGGCGGGAGGGCCGCAATGAGCAGTTCTTC. Supplemented by reference TRBV7-3 and TRBJ2-1, the full variable domain reads GAGVSQTPSNKVTEKGKYVELRCDPISGHTALYWYRQSLGQGPEFLIYFQGTGAADDSGLPNDRFFAVRPEGSVSTLKIQRTERGDSAVYLCASSPARREGRNEQFFGPGTRLTVL.

The V gene is TRBV18, the J gene TRBJ2-2, with D unclear. V was pared by 2 bases and J by 6 bases, with 7 bases between. This CDR3 contains 13 residues. Germline CDR1 and CDR2: KGHSH and LQKENI. The CDR3 reads CASSPGSAGELFF. For the CDR3, the DNA is TGTGCCAGCTCACCAGGGTCCGCCGGGGAGCTGTTTTTT.